This TCR beta chain was observed in a study of regulatory T cells in long-lasting Graves disease. Study-wide background: With positive TSH receptor antibodies and over 5 years of antithyroid drugs, Graves' disease was considered persistent. Study results and limitations: Limited sample numbers may have lowered accuracy.

As for this clonotype: Its antigen is not known.

This CDR3 is 16 amino acids long. Germline loops: CDR1 PRHDT, CDR2 FYEKMQ (reference sequence). Trimming took off 7 bases at V and 2 bases at J, with 18 bases between the two ends. To make TCR beta libraries, researchers used iRepertoire HTBI primers and Arm-PCR of CDR3 regions. Under the authors' procedure: The study identified about 60 TRBV and about 13 TRBJ segments across samples. MiXCR, run by TCRdb on the multiplex PCR reads, gives a single entry per CDR3 protein. TCRdb's processing, not the study's, gives the V and J calls here. The data show 600,000 to 850,000 distinct CDR3 sequences, with 30% seen just once and around 40% held by the top ten. Time point indicated: persistent/refractory GD, antithyroid drugs over 5 years with positive TRAb. PBMC-extracted RNA yielded the TCR library. The patient group derived from an endocrinology department in Xi'an, China.

The chain is built from TRBV13 and TRBJ1-3; no definite D call. The sample consisted of peripheral blood mononuclear cells (PBMCs), taken when the disease was refractory, from a patient treated with antithyroid drugs. This clonotype was obtained from a female donor with Graves disease. The CDR3 spells CASTPSFDRAGNTIYF. CDR3 coding DNA: TGTGCCAGCACTCCCAGCTTCGATCGAGCTGGAAACACCATATATTTT. The complete variable domain, with remaining parts taken from reference TRBV13 and TRBJ1-3, reads AAGVIQSPRHLIKEKRETATLKCYPIPRHDTVYWYQQGPGQDPQFLISFYEKMQSDKGSIPDRFSAQQFSDYHSELNMSSLELGDSALYFCASTPSFDRAGNTIYFGEGSWLTVV.